This is a list of T cell receptor beta chains from one sample in a study of blood T cell repertoires in COVID-19. Profiled with immunoSEQ multiplex PCR; TCRdb holds only in-frame clones, not every one. The sample has about 200,000 clones; roughly 80% are singletons. Sequenced input: peripheral blood. The receptors stem from a woman older than 75 with acute or convalescent COVID-19. Each CDR3 is given with its conserved first and last residue. D genes are given only for firm matches. Clone sizes are given selectively: once, few, many, or a class where the clone is expanded.

d_gene,j_gene,abundance,v_gene,CDR3aa,CDR3nt
.,TRBJ1-5,.,TRBV21-1,CASSKEGGCTQPQHF,TGTGCCAGCAGCAAAGAAGGAGGGTGCACTCAGCCCCAGCATTTT
TRBD2,TRBJ2-1,.,TRBV28,CASSPSRGLGYNEQFF,TGTGCCAGCAGTCCCTCGAGGGGACTAGGGTACAATGAGCAGTTCTTC
.,TRBJ1-5,.,TRBV7-3,CASSSKQGSQPQHF,TGTGCCAGCAGCTCGAAACAGGGTAGTCAGCCCCAGCATTTT
TRBD2,TRBJ2-1,many,TRBV11-2,CASSLVGLAGFSYNEQFF,TGTGCCAGCAGCTTAGTGGGACTAGCGGGATTCTCCTACAATGAGCAGTTCTTC
.,TRBJ2-7,.,TRBV12-3/TRBV12-4,CASSFNRGYEQYF,TGTGCCAGCAGTTTTAACAGAGGGTACGAGCAGTACTTC
TRBD2,TRBJ2-5,.,TRBV5-1,CASSFGLAGNQETQYF,TGCGCCAGCAGCTTTGGACTAGCGGGAAATCAAGAGACCCAGTACTTC
.,TRBJ1-1,.,TRBV24-1,CATSDPRNTEAFF,TGTGCCACCAGTGACCCCAGGAACACTGAAGCTTTCTTT
TRBD1,TRBJ1-2,.,TRBV5-6,CASRDRGRGDYGYTF,TGTGCCAGCCGGGACAGGGGGCGCGGGGACTATGGCTACACCTTC
TRBD1,TRBJ1-1,.,TRBV19,CASTTTGGGAFF,TGTGCCAGTACTACAACAGGGGGCGGCGCTTTCTTT
TRBD2,TRBJ2-7,.,TRBV19,CASSPAGGEQYF,TGTGCCAGTAGTCCAGCGGGGGGAGAGCAGTACTTC
TRBD1,TRBJ2-7,.,TRBV11-1,CASSNIRTGDYEQYF,TGTGCCAGCAGCAACATTCGGACAGGGGATTACGAGCAGTACTTC
.,TRBJ1-2,.,TRBV27,CASSLNRANYGYTF,TGTGCCAGCAGTTTAAACAGGGCTAACTATGGCTACACCTTC
.,TRBJ2-2,.,TRBV6-5,CASSYSGRRGTGELFF,TGTGCCAGCAGTTACTCGGGGAGGCGAGGCACCGGGGAGCTGTTTTTT
.,TRBJ2-5,.,TRBV21-1,CASSKALCSFRETQYF,TGTGCCAGCAGCAAAGCGCTTTGTAGCTTCAGAGAGACCCAGTACTTC
.,TRBJ1-2,.,TRBV5-5,CASSPGGGLGVYGYTF,TGTGCCAGCAGCCCGGGAGGGGGTCTGGGTGTCTATGGCTACACCTTC
.,TRBJ2-5,.,TRBV18,CASSPTRVTGQETQYF,TGTGCCAGCTCACCAACGCGGGTGACAGGACAAGAGACCCAGTACTTC
.,TRBJ1-2,once,TRBV5-6,CASSARVLANYGYTF,TGTGCCAGCAGCGCCCGGGTCCTAGCTAACTATGGCTACACCTTC
.,TRBJ1-1,.,TRBV30,CAWSPGLRTEAFF,TGTGCCTGGAGCCCGGGACTGAGGACTGAAGCTTTCTTT
.,TRBJ2-1,.,TRBV7-8,CASSALQLYNEQFF,TGTGCCAGCAGCGCTCTACAGTTATACAATGAGCAGTTCTTC
TRBD1,TRBJ1-1,.,TRBV25-1,CASREQGAEGTEAFF,TGTGCCAGCAGGGAACAGGGGGCAGAGGGCACTGAAGCTTTCTTT
.,TRBJ1-1,.,TRBV30,CACSPQGTTEAFF,TGTGCCTGTAGCCCTCAGGGTACCACTGAAGCTTTCTTT
TRBD2,TRBJ2-1,.,TRBV10-1,CASSEASGTHNEQFF,TGCGCCAGCAGTGAGGCTAGCGGGACCCACAATGAGCAGTTCTTC
.,TRBJ2-5,.,TRBV24-1,CATSDRRETQYF,TGTGCCACCAGTGACCGGAGGGAGACCCAGTACTTC
.,TRBJ1-1,.,TRBV15,CATSRDSGGEAFF,TGTGCCACCAGCAGAGATAGTGGCGGTGAAGCTTTCTTT
.,TRBJ1-2,.,TRBV12-3/TRBV12-4,CASSLAGNYGYTF,TGTGCCAGCAGCCTCGCGGGGAACTATGGCTACACCTTC
TRBD2,TRBJ2-7,.,TRBV5-1,CASSLDSGGNSYEQYF,TGCGCCAGCAGCTTGGATAGCGGGGGGAACTCCTACGAGCAGTACTTC
TRBD1,TRBJ2-5,.,TRBV3-1/TRBV3-2,CASSPFPWAGGETQYF,TGTGCCAGCAGCCCCTTCCCCTGGGCAGGGGGTGAGACCCAGTACTTC
TRBD1,TRBJ2-1,.,TRBV5-1,CASSLGQGGGNEQFF,TGCGCCAGCAGCTTAGGACAGGGGGGTGGAAATGAGCAGTTCTTC
TRBD1,TRBJ1-3,.,TRBV5-4,CASRGGGSGNTIYF,TGTGCCAGCAGAGGAGGGGGCTCAGGAAACACCATATATTTT
TRBD1,TRBJ1-4,.,TRBV9,CASSGSPGTGGRDEKLFF,TGTGCCAGCAGCGGAAGTCCCGGGACAGGGGGGCGGGATGAAAAACTGTTTTTT
.,TRBJ1-2,.,TRBV9,CASSSRGAYGYTF,TGTGCCAGCAGCTCCCGGGGTGCCTATGGCTACACCTTC
TRBD2,TRBJ2-3,.,TRBV9,CASSVAGGVADTQYF,TGTGCCAGCAGCGTAGCGGGAGGGGTAGCAGATACGCAGTATTTT
.,TRBJ1-1,.,TRBV24-1,CATRAEWNTEAFF,TGTGCCACCAGGGCCGAATGGAACACTGAAGCTTTCTTT
.,TRBJ1-5,.,TRBV27,CASSLSGYQPQHF,TGTGCCAGCAGCCTATCAGGGTATCAGCCCCAGCATTTT
TRBD1,TRBJ1-2,.,TRBV28,CASSPSQGNYGYTF,TGTGCCAGCAGTCCATCACAGGGGAACTATGGCTACACCTTC
.,TRBJ1-5,few,TRBV6-2/TRBV6-3,CASSYGAGVQPQHF,TGTGCCAGCAGTTACGGGGCAGGGGTCCAGCCCCAGCATTTT
.,TRBJ1-5,.,TRBV19,CASTTPPGAAQHF,TGTGCCAGTACCACACCCCCGGGAGCAGCCCAGCATTTT
.,TRBJ2-2,.,TRBV7-3,CASSFFQDAVQGLFF,TGTGCCAGCAGCTTTTTCCAGGACGCAGTACAGGGGCTGTTTTTT
.,TRBJ1-1,.,TRBV7-2,CASSSTMNTEAFF,TGTGCCAGCAGCTCGACAATGAACACTGAAGCTTTCTTT
.,TRBJ2-7,.,TRBV6-2/TRBV6-3,CASSYPSRGEQYF,TGTGCCAGCAGTTACCCTTCGCGCGGCGAGCAGTACTTC
.,TRBJ1-3,.,TRBV30,CAWSPTQGPGNTIYF,TGTGCCTGGAGTCCAACACAGGGTCCTGGAAACACCATATATTTT
TRBD1,TRBJ1-5,.,TRBV5-1,CASSLAGTAYQPQHF,TGCGCCAGCAGCTTGGCCGGGACAGCATATCAGCCCCAGCATTTT
.,TRBJ1-5,.,TRBV5-4,CASSFFDRNQPQHF,TGTGCCAGCAGCTTTTTTGACAGGAATCAGCCCCAGCATTTT
TRBD1,TRBJ1-5,.,TRBV10-2,CASSEWAGGSGNQPQHF,TGCGCCAGCAGTGAGTGGGCAGGGGGCTCGGGCAATCAGCCCCAGCATTTT
.,TRBJ1-2,.,TRBV5-1,CASSLGAGYGYTF,TGCGCCAGCAGCTTGGGAGCGGGCTATGGCTACACCTTC
.,TRBJ2-4,few,TRBV5-6,CASSLGRNIQYF,TGTGCCAGCAGTCTGGGGCGGAACATTCAGTACTTC
.,TRBJ1-1,.,TRBV7-2,CASSLVGVMNTEAFF,TGTGCCAGCAGCTTAGTAGGGGTCATGAACACTGAAGCTTTCTTT
.,TRBJ1-2,.,TRBV7-2,CASIQRVGVANYGYTF,TGTGCCAGCATCCAAAGGGTCGGGGTAGCTAACTATGGCTACACCTTC
.,TRBJ1-1,.,TRBV10-3,CAITGDVNTEAFF,TGTGCCATCACGGGAGACGTGAACACTGAAGCTTTCTTT
TRBD1,TRBJ1-1,once,TRBV6-5,CATQTGETNTEAFF,TGTGCCACCCAGACAGGGGAAACGAACACTGAAGCTTTCTTT
.,TRBJ1-3,many,TRBV4-2,CASSQDQAGVGNTIYF,TGTGCCAGCAGCCAAGATCAGGCAGGGGTCGGAAACACCATATATTTT
.,TRBJ1-2,.,TRBV7-9,CASSLAPAGYTF,TGTGCCAGCAGCTTAGCGCCAGCGGGCTACACCTTC